By share, the clone carrying this TCR beta chain ranks as medium-sized. Its antigen is unidentified. The record originates from a study of T cell repertoires and leukemia-associated antigens. For the study at large: Samples yielded about 3 to 5.0 million effective reads each, approximately 15 million overall. General observations from the study: V, J, VDJ and CDR3 counts did not differ significantly among groups.

In TCRdb, the 5' RACE reads were re-called with MiXCR into one record per CDR3 protein. The top ten clones hold around 55% of a sample with over 8,500 distinct CDR3 sequences, 43% of them seen once. Trimming took off 3 bases at V and 0 bases at J, with 9 bases between the two ends. The CDR3 contains 14 residues. The specimen sequenced was CD3+ T cells sorted from blood and cultured. This clonotype originated in a female donor in good health. This chain uses TRBV12-3 or TRBV12-4 with TRBJ2-7; D gene uncertain. CDR3 in amino acids: CASSFGPGSYEQYF. The CDR3 bases are TGTGCCAGCAGTTTCGGTCCAGGCTCCTACGAGCAGTACTTC.